This passage covers 18 T cell receptor beta chains from one sample sequenced in a study of OX40 agonist ivuxolimab in advanced cancers. Clones were read by immunoSEQ multiplex PCR, and TCRdb kept only the in-frame ones, dropping some. The repertoire holds some 100,000 clones, 65% to 90% seen once, with about 1.9% in the top ten. Specimen: CD4+ or CD8+ T cells sorted from blood, collected in a trial of the OX40 agonist ivuxolimab. The origin of the receptors is an adult with an advanced solid tumor such as melanoma, head and neck, liver or kidney cancer.

The V and J genes are TRBV7-3 and TRBJ2-5; weak D call: TRBD1 (6 bases). This CDR3 comprises 16 residues. From germline, CDR1 is SGHTA and CDR2 FQGTGA. V lost 5 bases to trimming and J lost 1 base, with 17 bases between them. CDR3 in DNA: TGTGCCAGCAGCCTTCAGGGGTTTGGGGCCCAAGAGACCCAGTACTTC. Its translation: CASSLQGFGAQETQYF.

The genes are TRBV7-9 and TRBJ2-1; 7 positions agree with TRBD1. V gave up 1 base and J gave up 6 bases; unmatched junction bases: 6. Germline values: CDR1 SEHNR, CDR2 FQNEAQ (reference sequence). The CDR3 runs to 15 residues. For the CDR3, the DNA is TGTGCCAGCAGCTTAGGACAGGGTATCTTCAATGAGCAGTTCTTC. Encoded protein: CASSLGQGIFNEQFF.

The chain uses TRBV18 and TRBJ2-5; TRBD2 matches at 10 bases. V gave up 6 bases and J gave up 5 bases; unmatched junction bases: 3. The CDR3 runs to 13 residues. CDR1 and CDR2 from the germline V gene are KGHSH and LQKENI. The CDR3 region is CASSSLAGETQYF. CDR3 nucleotides: TGTGCCAGCTCCTCACTAGCGGGGGAGACCCAGTACTTC.

The V gene is TRBV7-8, the J gene TRBJ2-5; a possible D gene is TRBD2 (6 bases). Trimming took off 5 bases at V and 11 bases at J, with 24 bases between the two ends. The CDR3 runs to 15 residues. Germline loops: CDR1 SGHVS, CDR2 FQNEAQ. Here the CDR3 DNA reads TGTGCCAGCAGCCCCCGGGAGCTTAGCCTCTGGGAGCAGTACTTC. This gives the protein CASSPRELSLWEQYF.

This rearrangement joins TRBV30 to TRBJ2-5; no clear D gene. V was cut by 2 bases and J by 7 bases, with 8 bases left in between. This CDR3 region has 11 residues. Germline V lookup: CDR1 GTSNPN, CDR2 SVGIG (reference sequence). CDR3 sequence reads: CAWSTPRTQYF. CDR3 nucleotides: TGTGCCTGGAGTACACCGCGGACCCAGTACTTC.

The chain links TRBV6-6 to TRBJ2-5, with 9 nucleotides matching TRBD2. CDR1 MNHNY and CDR2 SVGAGI come from the germline V gene (reference sequence). V gave up 5 bases and J gave up 5 bases; unmatched junction bases: 9. The CDR3 length is 15 residues. In DNA, the CDR3 is TGTGCCAGCAGTCAACTAGCGGGCGGGGGGGAGACCCAGTACTTC. This gives the protein CASSQLAGGGETQYF.

Comments on this clone: Other DNA sequences of this sample code for an identical CDR3. The chain employs TRBV2 and TRBJ2-5; 8 bases fit TRBD1. J was trimmed by 4 bases and V by 6 bases; bases with no gene match: 7. CDR1 is SNHLY, CDR2 FYNNEI, per germline. CDR3 length: 14 residues. As DNA, the CDR3 is TGTGCCAGCAGGGAGGACAGGGTTCGAGAGACCCAGTACTTC. Translation gives CASREDRVRETQYF.

This clone was counted only a few times. Additional DNA sequences in this sample encode the identical CDR3. V and J are TRBV9 and TRBJ2-2, with no clear D. CDR3 size: 13 residues. Trimming removed 3 bases from V and 2 bases from J, with 5 bases in between. From germline, CDR1 is SGDLS and CDR2 YYNGEE. DNA of the CDR3: TGTGCCAGCAGCGCACCAAACACCGGGGAGCTGTTTTTT. Protein: CASSAPNTGELFF.

The chain carries TRBV2 and TRBJ1-3; unclear D gene. V lost 5 bases and J 0 bases, leaving 11 bases between the germline ends. The CDR3 covers 15 residues. Germline values: CDR1 SNHLY, CDR2 FYNNEI. The CDR3 DNA sequence: TGTGCCAGCAGTCAGGACGGGCACTCTGGAAACACCATATATTTT. Amino acid sequence: CASSQDGHSGNTIYF.

The rearrangement joins TRBV4-2 to TRBJ2-7; 7 nucleotides align to TRBD1. There are 15 residues in the CDR3. V shed 1 base, J shed 4 bases, and the junction held 7 bases outside the gene matches. Germline V lookup: CDR1 LGHNA, CDR2 YNFKEQ. The CDR3 region has the DNA TGTGCCAGCAGCCAAGTAGGGACAGCTATATACGAGCAGTACTTC. It specifies CASSQVGTAIYEQYF.

V is TRBV11-3 and J is TRBJ2-3; D unclear. Germline loops: CDR1 SGHNT, CDR2 YENEEA. V lost 5 bases and J 2 bases, leaving 11 bases between the germline ends. This CDR3 is 14 amino acids long. This CDR3 reads CASSPSDHTDTQYF. The CDR3 coding sequence is TGTGCCAGCAGCCCCTCTGATCACACAGATACGCAGTATTTT.

The V and J genes are TRBV6-4 and TRBJ2-3; TRBD1 matches 9 bases. V shed 10 bases and J 4 bases; nucleotides not matched to a gene: 6. This CDR3 is built from 13 residues. Germline CDR1 and CDR2: MRHNA and SNTAGT. CDR3 bases: TGTGCCACCAGACAGGGGGTATCAGATACGCAGTATTTT. Protein sequence: CATRQGVSDTQYF.

CDR3 DNA sequence: TGTGCCAGTAGCGAGATAGGACTAGCGGGAGGGAGGGGTGCGAGGAGCTCCTACAATGAGCAGTTCTTC. Its translation is CASSEIGLAGGRGARSSYNEQFF. The chain has TRBV19 and TRBJ2-1; TRBD2 matches at 15 bases. The CDR3 runs 23 residues. The V gene end was trimmed by 6 bases and the J gene end by 0 bases; junction bases not matched to a gene: 21. Germline CDR1 and CDR2: LNHDA and SQIVND (reference sequence).

The chain uses TRBV30 and TRBJ2-3, with D perhaps matching TRBD1 or TRBD2 (5 bases each). Per the germline V gene, CDR1 is GTSNPN and CDR2 is SVGIG (reference sequence). The CDR3 loop spans 13 amino acids. The V and J ends lost 0 bases and 4 bases respectively, with 8 bases between them. CDR3 coding DNA: TGTGCCTGGAGTGTACTAGGGGCAGATACGCAGTATTTT. Translation gives CAWSVLGADTQYF.

The chain combines TRBV21-1 with TRBJ2-1; the table assigns TRBD2, which was not confirmed against the DNA. TRBV21-1 is recorded as a pseudogene. The CDR3 runs to 17 residues. The CDR3 loop is CASSKIISGTDDNEQFF. The CDR3 DNA follows: TGTGCCAGCAGCAAGATTATAAGCGGGACGGACGACAATGAGCAGTTCTTC.

The gene calls are TRBV9 and TRBJ2-1; D call uncertain. Looked up from germline, CDR1 is SGDLS and CDR2 is YYNGEE. The CDR3 covers 14 residues. Trimming left V 0 bases short and J 4 bases short, with 8 bases between. This CDR3 is CASSVAPIYNEQFF. The CDR3 DNA sequence: TGTGCCAGCAGCGTAGCTCCCATTTACAATGAGCAGTTCTTC.

This clone occurred a few times. V gene TRBV7-9 combines with J gene TRBJ2-4; TRBD2 is a possible D gene (5 bases). The germline CDR1 and CDR2 sequences are SEHNR and FQNEAQ (reference sequence). V was trimmed by 1 base and J by 3 bases, leaving 13 bases between them. The CDR3 loop spans 16 amino acids. CDR3 DNA sequence: TGTGCCAGCAGCTTAGTGTGGGAACGGGACAAAAACATTCAGTACTTC. This gives the protein CASSLVWERDKNIQYF. Complete variable domain (other parts from reference TRBV7-9 and TRBJ2-4): DTGVSQNPRHKITKRGQNVTFRCDPISEHNRLYWYRQTLGQGPEFLTYFQNEAQLEKSRLLSDRFSAERPKGSFSTLEIQRTEQGDSAMYLCASSLVWERDKNIQYFGAGTRLSVL.

This sequence joins TRBV7-6 and TRBJ1-5; D uncertain. Germline V gene data show CDR1 as SGHVS and CDR2 as FNYEAQ. The CDR3 has 13 amino acids. Deletions cut 5 bases from V and 1 base from J, with 6 bases between. This CDR3 is CASSPDSNQPQHF. CDR3 in DNA: TGTGCCAGCAGCCCCGACAGCAATCAGCCCCAGCATTTT.